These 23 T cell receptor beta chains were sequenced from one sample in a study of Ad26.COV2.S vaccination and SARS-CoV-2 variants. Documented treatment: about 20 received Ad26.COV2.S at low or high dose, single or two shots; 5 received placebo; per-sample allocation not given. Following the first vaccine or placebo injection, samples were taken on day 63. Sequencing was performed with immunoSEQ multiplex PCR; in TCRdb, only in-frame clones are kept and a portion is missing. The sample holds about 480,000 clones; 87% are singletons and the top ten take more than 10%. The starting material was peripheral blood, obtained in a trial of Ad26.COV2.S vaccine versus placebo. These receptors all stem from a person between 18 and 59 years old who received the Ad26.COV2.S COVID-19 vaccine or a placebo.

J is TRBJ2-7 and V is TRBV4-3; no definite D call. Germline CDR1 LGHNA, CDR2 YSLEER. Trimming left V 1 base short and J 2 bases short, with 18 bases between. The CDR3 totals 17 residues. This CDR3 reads CASSQGFFRSGTYEQYF. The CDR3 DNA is TGCGCCAGCAGCCAAGGATTCTTTCGGTCGGGTACCTACGAGCAGTACTTC.

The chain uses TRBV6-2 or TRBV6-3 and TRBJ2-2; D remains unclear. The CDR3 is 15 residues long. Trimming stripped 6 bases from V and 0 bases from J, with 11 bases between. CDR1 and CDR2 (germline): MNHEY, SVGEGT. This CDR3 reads CASSPWRTNTGELFF. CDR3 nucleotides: TGTGCCAGCAGCCCCTGGCGGACGAACACCGGGGAGCTGTTTTTT.

The CDR3 DNA follows: TGTGCCAGCAGGCCCGGGTACGGCTATGGCTACACCTTC. Protein product: CASRPGYGYGYTF. The chain uses TRBV6-4 and TRBJ1-2; D gene unclear. The ends were cut back, 6 bases at V and 4 bases at J, with 12 bases in the middle. The CDR3 is made up of 13 amino acids. CDR1 is MRHNA and CDR2 is SNTAGT in the germline V gene.

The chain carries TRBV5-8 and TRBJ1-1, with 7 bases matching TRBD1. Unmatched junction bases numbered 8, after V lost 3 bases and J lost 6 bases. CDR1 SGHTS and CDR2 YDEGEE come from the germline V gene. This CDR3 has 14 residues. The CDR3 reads CASSYRQGSAEAFF. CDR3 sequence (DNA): TGTGCCAGCAGCTACCGACAGGGTAGCGCTGAAGCTTTCTTT.

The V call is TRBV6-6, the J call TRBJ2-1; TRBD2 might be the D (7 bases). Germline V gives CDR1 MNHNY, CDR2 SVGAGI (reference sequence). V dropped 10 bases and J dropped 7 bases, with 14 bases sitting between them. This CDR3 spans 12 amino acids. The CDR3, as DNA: TGTGCCACCTCGGGGGGCCGGAATGAGCAGTTCTTC. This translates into CATSGGRNEQFF.

CDR3 protein: CASSIRGASGTEQFF. As DNA, the CDR3 is TGTGCCAGCAGTATACGGGGGGCTAGCGGGACTGAGCAGTTCTTC. The gene calls are TRBV7-9 and TRBJ2-1; TRBD2 aligns across 9 bases. The CDR3 spans 15 residues. The trim removed 6 bases at V and 9 bases at J, leaving 12 bases unmatched. Germline CDR1 and CDR2: SEHNR and FQNEAQ (reference sequence). The full variable domain, rest sourced from reference TRBV7-9 and TRBJ2-1, is DTGVSQNPRHKITKRGQNVTFRCDPISEHNRLYWYRQTLGQGPEFLTYFQNEAQLEKSRLLSDRFSAERPKGSFSTLEIQRTEQGDSAMYLCASSIRGASGTEQFFGPGTRLTVL.

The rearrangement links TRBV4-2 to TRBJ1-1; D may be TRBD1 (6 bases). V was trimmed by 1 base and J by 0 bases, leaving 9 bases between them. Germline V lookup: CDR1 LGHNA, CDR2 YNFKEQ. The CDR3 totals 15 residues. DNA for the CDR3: TGTGCCAGCAGCCAAGTACAGGGCATGAACACTGAAGCTTTCTTT. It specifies CASSQVQGMNTEAFF.

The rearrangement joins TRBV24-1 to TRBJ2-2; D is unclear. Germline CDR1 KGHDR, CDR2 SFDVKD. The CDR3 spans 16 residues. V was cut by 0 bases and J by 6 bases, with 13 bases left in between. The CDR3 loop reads CATSDLHWGLPGELFF. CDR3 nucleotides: TGTGCCACCAGTGATTTGCATTGGGGTTTGCCCGGGGAGCTGTTTTTT.

As DNA, the CDR3 is TGTGCCAGCAGCTTGGTCGTACGATCACAGTCTGGGGCCAACGTCCTGACTTTC. The encoded protein is CASSLVVRSQSGANVLTF. This rearrangement joins TRBV7-8 to TRBJ2-6; D remains ambiguous. V lost 3 bases to trimming and J lost 1 base, with 16 bases between them. The CDR3 is 18 residues long. CDR1 and CDR2 from the germline V gene are SGHVS and FQNEAQ.

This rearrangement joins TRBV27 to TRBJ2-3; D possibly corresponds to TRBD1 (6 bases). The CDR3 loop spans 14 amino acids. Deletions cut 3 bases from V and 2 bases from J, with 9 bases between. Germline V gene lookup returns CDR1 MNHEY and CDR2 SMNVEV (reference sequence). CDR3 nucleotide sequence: TGTGCCAGCAGTTTGGACAGAGTCACAGATACGCAGTATTTT. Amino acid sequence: CASSLDRVTDTQYF.

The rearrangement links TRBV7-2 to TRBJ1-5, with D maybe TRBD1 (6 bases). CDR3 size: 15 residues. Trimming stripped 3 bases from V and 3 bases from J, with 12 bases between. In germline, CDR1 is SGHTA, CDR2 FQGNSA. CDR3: CASSLTRTANQPQHF. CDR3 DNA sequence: TGTGCCAGCAGCTTGACCCGGACAGCCAATCAGCCCCAGCATTTT.

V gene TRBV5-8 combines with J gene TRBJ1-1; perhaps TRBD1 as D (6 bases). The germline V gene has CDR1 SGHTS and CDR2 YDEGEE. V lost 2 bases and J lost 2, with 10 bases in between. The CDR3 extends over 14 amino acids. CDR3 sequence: CASSLTGTNTEAFF. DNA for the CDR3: TGTGCCAGCAGCTTAACCGGGACAAACACTGAAGCTTTCTTT.

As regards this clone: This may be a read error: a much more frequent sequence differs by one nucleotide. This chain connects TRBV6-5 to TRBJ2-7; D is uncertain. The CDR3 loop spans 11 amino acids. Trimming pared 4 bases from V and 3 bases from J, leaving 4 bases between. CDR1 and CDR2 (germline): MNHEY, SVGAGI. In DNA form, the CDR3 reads TGTGCCAGCAGTTCAGTCTACGAGCAGTACTTC. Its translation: CASSSVYEQYF.

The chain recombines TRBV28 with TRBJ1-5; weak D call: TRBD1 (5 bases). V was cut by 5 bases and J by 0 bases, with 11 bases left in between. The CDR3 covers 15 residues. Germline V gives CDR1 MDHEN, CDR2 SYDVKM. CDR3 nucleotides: TGTGCCAGCAGTCTACGACAGAATAGCAATCAGCCCCAGCATTTT. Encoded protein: CASSLRQNSNQPQHF.

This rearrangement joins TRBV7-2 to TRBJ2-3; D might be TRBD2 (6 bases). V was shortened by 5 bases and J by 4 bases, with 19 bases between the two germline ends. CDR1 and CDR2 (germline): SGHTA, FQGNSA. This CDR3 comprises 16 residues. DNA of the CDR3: TGTGCCAGCAGCATCGGGACTCCCTTCGGGGCAGATACGCAGTATTTT. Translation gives CASSIGTPFGADTQYF.

The CDR3 protein is CASSPHENSNQPQHF. CDR3 sequence (DNA): TGTGCCAGCAGCCCACATGAAAATAGCAATCAGCCCCAGCATTTT. The chain carries TRBV28 and TRBJ1-5; no firm D call. V was clipped by 6 bases and J by 0 bases, with 12 bases between them. Germline V CDR1 and CDR2: MDHEN, SYDVKM. The CDR3 extends over 15 amino acids.

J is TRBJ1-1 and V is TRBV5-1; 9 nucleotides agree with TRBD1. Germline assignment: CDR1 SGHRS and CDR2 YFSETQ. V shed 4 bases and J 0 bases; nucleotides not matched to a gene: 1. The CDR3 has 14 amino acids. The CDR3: CASSGTGLNTEAFF. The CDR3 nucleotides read TGCGCCAGCAGCGGGACAGGGTTGAACACTGAAGCTTTCTTT.

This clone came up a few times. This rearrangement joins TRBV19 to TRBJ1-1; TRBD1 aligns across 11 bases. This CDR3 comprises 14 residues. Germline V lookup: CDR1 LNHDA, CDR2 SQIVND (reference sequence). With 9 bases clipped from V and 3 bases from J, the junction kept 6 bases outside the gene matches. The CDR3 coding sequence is TGTGCCAGCCTAAGGACAGGGGGCGACACTGAAGCTTTCTTT. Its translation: CASLRTGGDTEAFF.

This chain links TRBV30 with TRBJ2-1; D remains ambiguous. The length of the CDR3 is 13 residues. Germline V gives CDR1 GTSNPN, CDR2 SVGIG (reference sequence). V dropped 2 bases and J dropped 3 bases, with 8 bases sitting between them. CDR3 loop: CAWSRGSYNEQFF. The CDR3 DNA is TGTGCCTGGAGTAGAGGTAGCTACAATGAGCAGTTCTTC.

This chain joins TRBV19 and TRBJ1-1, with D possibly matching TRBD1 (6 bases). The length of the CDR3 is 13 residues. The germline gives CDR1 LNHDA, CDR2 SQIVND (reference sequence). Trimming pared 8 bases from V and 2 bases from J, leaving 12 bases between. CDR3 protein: CASGTQANTEAFF. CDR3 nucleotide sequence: TGTGCCAGTGGGACACAGGCAAACACTGAAGCTTTCTTT.

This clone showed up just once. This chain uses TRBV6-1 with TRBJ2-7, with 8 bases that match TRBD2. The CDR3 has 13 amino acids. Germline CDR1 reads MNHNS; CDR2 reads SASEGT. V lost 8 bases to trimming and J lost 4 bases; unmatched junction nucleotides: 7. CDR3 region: CASLAGGGYEQYF. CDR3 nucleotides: TGTGCCAGCCTTGCGGGGGGTGGGTACGAGCAGTACTTC.

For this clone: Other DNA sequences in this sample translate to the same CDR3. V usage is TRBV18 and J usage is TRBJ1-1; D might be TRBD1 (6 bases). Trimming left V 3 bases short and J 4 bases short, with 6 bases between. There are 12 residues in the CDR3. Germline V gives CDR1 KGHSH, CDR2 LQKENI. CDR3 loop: CASSPTGTEAFF. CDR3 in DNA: TGTGCCAGCTCACCGACAGGCACTGAAGCTTTCTTT.

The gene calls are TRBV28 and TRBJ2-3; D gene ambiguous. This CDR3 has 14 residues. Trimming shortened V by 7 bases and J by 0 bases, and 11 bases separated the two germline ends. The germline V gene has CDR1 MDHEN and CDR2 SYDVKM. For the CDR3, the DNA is TGTGCCAGCACCCTAGATACTAGCACAGATACGCAGTATTTT. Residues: CASTLDTSTDTQYF.